What follows are 11 T cell receptor delta chains derived from one specimen sequenced in a study of γδ T cells in repeated Plasmodium falciparum infection. TCRdb re-called the multiplex PCR reads with CATT. Of tens of thousands of delta-chain clones in the sample, over 0.75% were seen once. Bulk repertoires came from Vgamma9/Vdelta2+ or Vdelta2-negative gammadelta T cells flow-sorted from PBMC. Sequenced input: gamma-delta T cells from blood. The receptors come from a pool of human donors (malaria-infected and uninfected, not separated).

This clone has only a few counts. This DNA's translation and the protein TCRdb lists, from a much larger clone, do not match at residue 10, likely due to a read error; the protein shown is translated from the DNA. The chain employs TRDV2 and TRDJ1; no clear D gene. Looked up from germline, CDR1 is GEAIGNYY and CDR2 is EKD. The CDR3 runs to 13 residues. CDR3 bases: TGTGCCTGTGACACGATAGGTTCCGATAGACTCATCTTT. This translates into CACDTIGSDRLIF.

This clone was counted a few times. A far larger clone is off by one base, so a read error is likely. The J gene is TRDJ1, the V gene TRDV3, with a tentative D call TRDD2 (7 bases). The J gene, absent from TCRdb, was called here by matching the DNA to germline. The germline CDR1 and CDR2 sequences are TVYSNPD and GDNSRS (reference sequence). The CDR3 runs to 16 residues. The CDR3 DNA follows: TGTGCTGCGACCATTCCTACGTGGGATAACGACGATAAACTCATCTTT. Translation gives CAATIPTWDNDDKLIF.

The table lists this clone with a few counts. The amino acid sequence in TCRdb belongs to a much larger clone and departs from this DNA's translation at residue 13, likely a sequencing read error; the sequence shown is translated from the DNA. The gene calls are TRDV2 and TRDJ1, with D possibly being TRDD3 (5 bases). No J segment appears in TCRdb, so it was assigned here by matching the sequence to germline. The CDR3 runs to 23 residues. Germline V CDR1 and CDR2: GEAIGNYY, EKD. Trimming removed 0 bases at V and 0 bases at J, with 34 bases between. The CDR3 nucleotides are TGTGCCTGTGACACCGTTGGCCACGGCGGGGACTGGAGCCATAAGGAGTACACCGATAAACTCATCTTT. It translates to CACDTVGHGGDWSHKEYTDKLIF.

Regarding this clone: The mismatch at residue 5 between this DNA's translation and the TCRdb protein of a much larger clone likely reflects a read error; the protein shown is translated from the DNA. The rearrangement uses TRDV2 and TRDJ1, with D uncertain. This CDR3 is built from 18 residues. Between the trimmed V and J ends, which lost 2 bases and 0 bases, there was a span of 21 bases. Germline values: CDR1 GEAIGNYY, CDR2 EKD. CDR3 amino acids: CACDRVWPFLSHTDKLIF. The CDR3 DNA sequence: TGTGCCTGTGACAGGGTGTGGCCGTTCTTATCCCACACCGATAAACTCATCTTT.

This clone has more than one count but fewer than ten. This DNA translates differently at residue 7 from the TCRdb protein, which is that of a much larger clone; a read error is likely, and the protein shown is the DNA's own translation. This chain joins TRDV2 and TRDJ1; D call uncertain. Because TCRdb records no J gene, it was assigned here through a match of the DNA to germline. The CDR3 is 14 residues long. The V end was cut by 3 bases, the J end by 2 bases, with 12 bases between. The germline V gene has CDR1 GEAIGNYY and CDR2 EKD. The CDR3 DNA is TGTGCCTGTGACCCTAAACCGGGGACCGATAAACTCATCTTT. It specifies CACDPKPGTDKLIF.

Comments on this clone: A read error likely explains why the TCRdb protein, taken from a much larger clone, differs from this DNA's translation at residue 7; the protein shown is translated from the DNA. The rearrangement uses TRDV1 and TRDJ2; D is unclear. Germline V gene data show CDR1 as TSWWSYY and CDR2 as QGS. Trimming took off 2 bases at V and 5 bases at J, with 15 bases between the two ends. The CDR3 length is 16 residues. The CDR3, as DNA: TGTGCTCTTGGGGAAGCTCTTTGTGATGGAACAGCACAACTCTTCTTT. Residues: CALGEALCDGTAQLFF.

This clone was seen a handful of times. A far larger clone is a single base away, which makes a read error likely. Different DNA sequences within this sample yield the same CDR3. DNA of the CDR3: TGTGCTCTTGGGGAGCGAGGGAGTTCCGTGCAATGCACCGATAAACTCATCTTT. This encodes CALGERGSSVQCTDKLIF. V is TRDV1 and J is TRDJ1; D uncertain. In the absence of a J gene in TCRdb, the DNA was matched to germline to assign it here. The CDR3 runs to 18 residues. V lost 3 bases and J lost 1, with 21 bases in between. Germline values: CDR1 TSWWSYY, CDR2 QGS.

This clone has only a few counts. TCRdb pairs this DNA with a much larger clone's protein that differs at residue 11, likely a read error; the protein shown was translated from the DNA. This chain joins TRDV2 and TRDJ1; D unresolved. The J gene, missing from TCRdb, was assigned here through DNA to germline matching. Germline lookup yields CDR1 GEAIGNYY and CDR2 EKD. The CDR3 is 16 amino acids. Trimming took 2 bases from V and 3 from J, leaving 18 bases between them. CDR3 sequence (DNA): TGTGCCTGTGACATTAGGGAAAAAAGGGACTCCGATAAACTCATCTTT. Protein: CACDIREKRDSDKLIF.

This clone appeared many times. A far larger clone is only one base removed, so a read error is likely. Other DNA sequences in the sample encode the same CDR3. This chain links TRDV2 with TRDJ1; 7 bases align to TRDD3. Matching the DNA to germline supplied the J gene, which TCRdb does not give. CDR1 and CDR2 from the germline V gene are GEAIGNYY and EKD. The CDR3 has 15 residues. CDR3: CACDEMRDTPDKLIF. The CDR3, as DNA: TGCGCCTGTGACGAAATGAGGGATACCCCCGATAAACTCATCTTT.

This clone has ten or more counts. Since a far larger clone is one base different, this is likely a read error. Other nucleotide sequences from this sample produce the same CDR3. A V gene of TRDV2 was called, but no J gene was assigned; the table calls TRDD3, which could not be checked here. Germline V CDR1 and CDR2: GEAIGNYY, EKD. The CDR3 totals 18 residues. The chain's CDR3 is CACDSLLGDTRKELTLIF. CDR3 nucleotide sequence: TGTGCCTGTGACTCTTTACTGGGGGATACGCGTAAAGAGCTAACACTCATCTTC.

This clone was detected ten times or more. With a far larger clone one base away, a read error is the likely cause. This sample includes further DNA sequences coding for the same CDR3. The chain carries TRAV38-2/DV8 and TRDJ1, with D tentatively TRDD3 (9 bases). TCRdb carries no J gene annotation; the J gene was assigned here by matching the DNA with germline. The V gene's germline CDR1 is TSESDYY and CDR2 QEAYKQQN. This CDR3 spans 23 amino acids. V lost 2 bases, J lost 2 bases, and 37 bases lay in between. The CDR3 region is CAYRSKISFLDPTGGHGTDKLIF. In DNA, the CDR3 is TGTGCTTATAGGAGTAAGATTTCCTTCCTAGACCCTACTGGGGGACACGGAACCGATAAACTCATCTTT.